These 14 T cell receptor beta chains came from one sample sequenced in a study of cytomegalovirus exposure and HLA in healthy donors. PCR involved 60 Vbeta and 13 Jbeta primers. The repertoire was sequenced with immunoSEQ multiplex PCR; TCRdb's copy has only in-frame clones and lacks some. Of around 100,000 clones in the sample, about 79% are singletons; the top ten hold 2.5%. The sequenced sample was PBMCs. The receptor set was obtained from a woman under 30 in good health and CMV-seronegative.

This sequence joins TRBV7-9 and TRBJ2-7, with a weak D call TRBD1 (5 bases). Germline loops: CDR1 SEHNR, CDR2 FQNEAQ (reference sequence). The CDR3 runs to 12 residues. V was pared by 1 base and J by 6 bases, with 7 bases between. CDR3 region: CASSLEGSEQYV. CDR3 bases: TGTGCCAGCAGCTTAGAGGGGTCCGAGCAGTACGTC.

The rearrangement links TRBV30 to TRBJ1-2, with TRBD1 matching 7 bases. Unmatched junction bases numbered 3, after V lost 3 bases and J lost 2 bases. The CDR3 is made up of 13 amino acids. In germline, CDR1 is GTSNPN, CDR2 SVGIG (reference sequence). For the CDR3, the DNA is TGTGCCTGGAGCGCGGACAGGAACTATGGCTACACCTTC. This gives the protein CAWSADRNYGYTF.

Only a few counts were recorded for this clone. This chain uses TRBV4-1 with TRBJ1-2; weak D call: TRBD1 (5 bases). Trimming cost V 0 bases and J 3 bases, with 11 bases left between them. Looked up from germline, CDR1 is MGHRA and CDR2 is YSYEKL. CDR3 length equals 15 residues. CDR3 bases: TGCGCCAGCAGCCAAGATCCGGGGGAAGACTATGGCTACACCTTC. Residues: CASSQDPGEDYGYTF.

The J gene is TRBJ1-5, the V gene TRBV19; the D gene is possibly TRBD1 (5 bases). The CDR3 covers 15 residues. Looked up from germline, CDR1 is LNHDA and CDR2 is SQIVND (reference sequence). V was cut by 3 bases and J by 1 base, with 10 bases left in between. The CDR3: CASSIVGGSNQPQHF. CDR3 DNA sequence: TGTGCCAGTAGTATTGTGGGGGGGAGCAATCAGCCCCAGCATTTT.

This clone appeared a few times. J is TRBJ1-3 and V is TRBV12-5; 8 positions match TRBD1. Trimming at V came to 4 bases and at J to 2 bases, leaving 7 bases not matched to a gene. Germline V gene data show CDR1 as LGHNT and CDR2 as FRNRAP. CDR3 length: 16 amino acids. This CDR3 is CASGSGQGSAGNTIYF. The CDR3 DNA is TGTGCTAGTGGTTCTGGACAGGGAAGTGCTGGAAACACCATATATTTT. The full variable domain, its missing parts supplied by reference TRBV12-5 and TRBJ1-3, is DARVTQTPRHKVTEMGQEVTMRCQPILGHNTVFWYRQTMMQGLELLAYFRNRAPLDDSGMPKDRFSAEMPDATLATLKIQPSEPRDSAVYFCASGSGQGSAGNTIYFGEGSWLTVV.

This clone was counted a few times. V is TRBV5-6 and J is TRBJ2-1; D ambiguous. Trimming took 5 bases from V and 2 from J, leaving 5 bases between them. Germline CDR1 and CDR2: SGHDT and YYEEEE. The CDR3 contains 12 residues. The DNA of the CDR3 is TGTGCCAGCAGACGGGCCTACAATGAGCAGTTCTTC. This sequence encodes CASRRAYNEQFF.

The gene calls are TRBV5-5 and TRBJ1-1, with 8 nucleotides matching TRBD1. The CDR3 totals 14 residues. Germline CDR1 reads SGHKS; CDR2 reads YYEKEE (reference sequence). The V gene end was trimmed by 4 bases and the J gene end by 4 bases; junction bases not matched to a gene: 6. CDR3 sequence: CASSRGQGATEAFF. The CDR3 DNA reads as TGTGCCAGCAGCCGCGGACAGGGTGCCACTGAAGCTTTCTTT.

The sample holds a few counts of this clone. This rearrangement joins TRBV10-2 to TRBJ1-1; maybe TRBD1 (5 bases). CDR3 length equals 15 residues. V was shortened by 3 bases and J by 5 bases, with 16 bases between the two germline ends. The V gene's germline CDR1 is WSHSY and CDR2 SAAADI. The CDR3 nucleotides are TGCGCCAGCAGTGAAAGGGGCAGCTTAAAGACTGAAGCTTTCTTT. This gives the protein CASSERGSLKTEAFF.

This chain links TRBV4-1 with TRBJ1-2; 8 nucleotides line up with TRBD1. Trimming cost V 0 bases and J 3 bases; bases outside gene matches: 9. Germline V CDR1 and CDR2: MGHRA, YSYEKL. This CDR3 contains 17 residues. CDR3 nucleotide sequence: TGCGCCAGCAGCCAAGATCGGGCAGGGGGCGCAGACTATGGCTACACCTTC. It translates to CASSQDRAGGADYGYTF.

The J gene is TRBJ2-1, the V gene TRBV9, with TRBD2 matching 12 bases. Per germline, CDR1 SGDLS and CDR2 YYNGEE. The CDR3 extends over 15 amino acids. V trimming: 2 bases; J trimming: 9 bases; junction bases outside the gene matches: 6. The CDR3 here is CASSVRTSGVGEQFF. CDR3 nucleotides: TGTGCCAGCAGCGTCAGGACTAGCGGGGTCGGTGAGCAGTTCTTC. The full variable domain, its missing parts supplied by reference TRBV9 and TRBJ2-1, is DSGVTQTPKHLITATGQRVTLRCSPRSGDLSVYWYQQSLDQGLQFLIQYYNGEERAKGNILERFSAQQFPDLHSELNLSSLELGDSALYFCASSVRTSGVGEQFFGPGTRLTVL.

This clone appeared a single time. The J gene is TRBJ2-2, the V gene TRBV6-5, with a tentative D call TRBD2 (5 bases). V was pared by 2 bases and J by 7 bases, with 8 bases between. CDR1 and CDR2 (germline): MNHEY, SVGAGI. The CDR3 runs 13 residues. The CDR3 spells CASSYRLSGELFF. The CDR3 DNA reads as TGTGCCAGCAGTTACCGACTAAGCGGGGAGCTGTTTTTT.

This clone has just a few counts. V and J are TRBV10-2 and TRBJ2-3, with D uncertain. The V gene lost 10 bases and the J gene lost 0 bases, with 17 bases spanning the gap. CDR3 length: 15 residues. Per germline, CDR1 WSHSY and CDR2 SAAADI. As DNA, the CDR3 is TGCGCCATGCAACCGGGTGACGGCAGCACAGATACGCAGTATTTT. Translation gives CAMQPGDGSTDTQYF.

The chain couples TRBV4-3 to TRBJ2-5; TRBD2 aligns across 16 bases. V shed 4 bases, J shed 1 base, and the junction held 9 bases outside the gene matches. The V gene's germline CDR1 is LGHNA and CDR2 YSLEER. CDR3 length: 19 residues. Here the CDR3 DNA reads TGCGCCAGCAGCCGATCCGGGACTAGCGGGGGGGCCCCCCAAGAGACCCAGTACTTC. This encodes CASSRSGTSGGAPQETQYF.

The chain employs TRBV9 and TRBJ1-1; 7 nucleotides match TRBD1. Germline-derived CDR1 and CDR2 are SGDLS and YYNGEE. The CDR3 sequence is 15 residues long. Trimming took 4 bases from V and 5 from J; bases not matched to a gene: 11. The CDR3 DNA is TGTGCCAGCAGCCCTTTTACAGGGGAAGAAACTGAAGCTTTCTTT. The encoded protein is CASSPFTGEETEAFF.